This TCR beta chain appears in the sequencing data of a study of identifying expanded T cells in peripheral blood. Broader study findings: Across healthy donors, higher total template counts meant significantly greater approximately two-week count variance. Over around two and four weeks, about 17 and 20 clones changed, versus around 1.3 between replicates.

Clones were sequenced by immunoSEQ multiplex PCR, and TCRdb holds only the in-frame ones, with some missing. Seen here are 91,000 or so clones, roughly 86% observed once, and the top ten hold around 4%. During the collection period, no donor immune events like infections were recorded. Comment on this clone: Its antigen is not identified.

The CDR3 runs 13 residues. Germline CDR1 and CDR2: SEHNR and FQNEAQ (reference sequence). The sequencing input was blood. The source of this sequence is a person aged 18-69 years in good health. V usage is TRBV7-9 and J usage is TRBJ2-2; 7 bases match TRBD2. This CDR3 is CAPGLVHTGELFF. The CDR3 DNA follows: TGTGCTCCCGGACTAGTCCACACCGGGGAGCTGTTTTTT.